This T cell receptor beta chain was identified during a study of blood T cell repertoires in COVID-19. Study-wide background: Samples of COVID-19 (acute and convalescent) were obtained from the United States, Italy and Spain. The analysed material was cDNA or gDNA that came from T cells, B-cell-depleted T cells, or PBMCs.

Per the study methods: Estimation of nucleated cell counts relied on the amplification of reference gene primers. The protocol was immunoSEQ multiplex PCR, while the TCRdb copy is restricted to in-frame clones and leaves out a portion. V and J calls and clone size come straight from that table; D and trimming were deduced from the DNA. Here the sample spans 160,000 or so clones, approximately 81% being singletons. This TCR was recovered from a man in his forties with acute or convalescent COVID-19. The sample comprised peripheral blood.

The CDR3 region has the DNA TGTGCCAGCAGGTCGGACAGGGAAGATCAGCCCCAGCATTTT. Encoded protein: CASRSDREDQPQHF. The V and J genes are TRBV2 and TRBJ1-5; TRBD1 agrees at 8 bases. This CDR3 spans 14 amino acids. CDR1 is SNHLY, CDR2 FYNNEI, per germline. J was trimmed by 5 bases and V by 6 bases; bases with no gene match: 6.